This entry describes one T cell receptor (beta chain). This entry belongs to a study of lymphopenia after photon versus proton radiotherapy. This table comes from immunoSEQ multiplex PCR, and its TCRdb copy is limited to in-frame clones, with some not included. The table lists about 68,000 clones, about nine tenths of them singletons. The CDR3 length is 15 residues. Germline values: CDR1 SGDLS, CDR2 YYNGEE. V lost 3 bases to trimming and J lost 1 base, with 13 bases between them. The sequence came from a woman aged 65 to 85 with pancreatic cancer. This specimen was peripheral blood, taken from a patient treated with photon-based radiotherapy. This chain connects TRBV9 to TRBJ1-1; maybe TRBD1 (6 bases). The CDR3 coding sequence is TGTGCCAGCAGCGAGGGGGGACGGCGGAACACTGAAGCTTTCTTT. Amino acids: CASSEGGRRNTEAFF.